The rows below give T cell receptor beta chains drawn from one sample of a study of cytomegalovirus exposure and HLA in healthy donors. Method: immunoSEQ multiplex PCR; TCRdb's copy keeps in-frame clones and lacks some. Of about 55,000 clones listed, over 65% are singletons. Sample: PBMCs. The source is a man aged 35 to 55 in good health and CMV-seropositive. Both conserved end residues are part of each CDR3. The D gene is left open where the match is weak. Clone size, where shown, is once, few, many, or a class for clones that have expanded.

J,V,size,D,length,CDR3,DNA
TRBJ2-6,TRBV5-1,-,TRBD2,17,CATDPGGGSSGANVLTF,TGCGCCACCGACCCTGGCGGGGGGTCCTCTGGGGCCAACGTCCTGACTTTC
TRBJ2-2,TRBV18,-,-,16,CASSPLTGPATGELFF,TGTGCCAGCTCACCACTGACAGGCCCGGCTACCGGGGAGCTGTTTTTT
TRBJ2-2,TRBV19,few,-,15,CASSIGLTNTGELFF,TGTGCCAGTAGTATAGGACTTACGAACACCGGGGAGCTGTTTTTT
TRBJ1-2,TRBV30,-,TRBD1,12,CAWSGQGDYGTF,TGTGCCTGGAGTGGGCAGGGGGATTACGGCACCTTC
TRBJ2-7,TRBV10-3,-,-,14,CAISESEGTYEQYF,TGTGCCATCAGTGAGTCAGAGGGAACCTACGAGCAGTACTTC
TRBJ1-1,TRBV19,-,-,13,CASNAGLNTEAFF,TGTGCCAGTAACGCAGGATTGAACACTGAAGCTTTCTTT
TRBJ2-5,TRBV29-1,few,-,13,CSVGRGAQETQYF,TGCAGCGTTGGGCGAGGTGCCCAAGAGACCCAGTACTTC
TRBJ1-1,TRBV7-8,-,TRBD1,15,CASSPRDRALSEAFF,TGTGCCAGCAGCCCCCGGGACAGGGCGTTAAGTGAAGCTTTCTTT
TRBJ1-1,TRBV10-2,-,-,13,CASRKETGTEAFF,TGCGCCAGCAGGAAGGAGACAGGCACTGAAGCTTTCTTT
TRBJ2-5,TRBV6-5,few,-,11,CASSYLETQYF,TGTGCCAGCAGTTACCTAGAGACCCAGTACTTC
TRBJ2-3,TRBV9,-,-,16,CASSVEAQGLADTQYF,TGTGCCAGCAGCGTAGAAGCACAGGGATTAGCAGATACGCAGTATTTT
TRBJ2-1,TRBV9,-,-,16,CASSVGASGILDEQFF,TGTGCCAGCAGCGTAGGCGCCTCGGGGATCTTGGATGAGCAGTTCTTC
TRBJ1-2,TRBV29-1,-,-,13,CSVREGGNYGYTF,TGCAGCGTCCGCGAAGGGGGTAACTATGGCTACACCTTC
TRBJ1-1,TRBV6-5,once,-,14,CASSYSRRGAEAFF,TGTGCCAGCAGTTACTCGAGAAGGGGTGCTGAAGCTTTCTTT
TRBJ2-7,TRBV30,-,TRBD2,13,CAWSGGGGHEQYF,TGTGCCTGGAGTGGGGGGGGAGGCCACGAGCAGTACTTC
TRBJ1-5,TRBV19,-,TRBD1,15,CASSTGQGLDQPQHF,TGTGCCAGTAGTACAGGACAGGGCCTGGATCAGCCCCAGCATTTT
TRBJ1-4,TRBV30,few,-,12,CAWSVAEEKLFF,TGTGCCTGGAGTGTAGCGGAGGAAAAACTGTTTTTT
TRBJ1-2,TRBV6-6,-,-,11,CASRRDYGYTF,TGTGCCAGCAGGAGGGACTATGGCTACACCTTC
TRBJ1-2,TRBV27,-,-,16,CASSLYKAGRNYGYTF,TGTGCCAGCAGTTTATATAAGGCAGGGCGAAACTATGGCTACACCTTC
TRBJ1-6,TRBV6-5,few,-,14,CASSKGARGSPLHF,TGTGCCAGCAGTAAAGGGGCCAGAGGTTCACCCCTCCACTTT
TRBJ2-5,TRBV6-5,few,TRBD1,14,CASSQTGDQETQYF,TGTGCCAGCAGCCAGACAGGGGATCAAGAGACCCAGTACTTC
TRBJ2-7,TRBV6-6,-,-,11,CASSYSTRQYF,TGTGCCAGCAGTTACTCGACTAGGCAGTACTTC
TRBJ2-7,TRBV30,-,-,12,CAWSDDTAEQYF,TGTGCCTGGAGTGACGACACGGCCGAGCAGTACTTC
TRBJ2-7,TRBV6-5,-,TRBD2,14,CASGPGAGGYEQYF,TGTGCCAGCGGCCCGGGGGCGGGGGGCTACGAGCAGTACTTC
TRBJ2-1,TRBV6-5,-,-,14,CASSYSMRAHEQFF,TGTGCCAGCAGTTACTCGATGAGGGCTCACGAGCAGTTCTTC
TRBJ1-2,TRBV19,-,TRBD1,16,CASSPGTGDANYGYTF,TGTGCCAGTAGTCCCGGGACAGGGGATGCTAACTATGGCTACACCTTC
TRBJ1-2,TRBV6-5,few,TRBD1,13,CASSNPGTGGYTF,TGTGCCAGCAGTAATCCCGGGACAGGGGGCTACACCTTC
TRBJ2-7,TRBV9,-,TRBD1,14,CASHITDRVNEQYF,TGTGCCAGTCACATCACGGACAGGGTAAACGAGCAGTACTTC
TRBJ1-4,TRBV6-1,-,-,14,CASSGRGNDEKLFF,TGTGCCAGCAGCGGACGGGGGAACGATGAAAAACTGTTTTTT
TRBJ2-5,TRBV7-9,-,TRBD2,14,CASSLGGGAETQYF,TGTGCCAGCAGCTTAGGCGGGGGGGCGGAGACCCAGTACTTC
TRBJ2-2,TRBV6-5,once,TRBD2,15,CASRKSGGNTGELFF,TGTGCCAGCAGAAAAAGCGGGGGTAACACCGGGGAGCTGTTTTTT
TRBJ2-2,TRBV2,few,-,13,CASSLLSAGELFF,TGTGCCAGCAGCCTTTTATCCGCCGGGGAGCTGTTTTTT
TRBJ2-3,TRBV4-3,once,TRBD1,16,CASSQITGGGTDTQYF,TGCGCCAGCAGCCAAATTACAGGGGGCGGTACAGATACGCAGTATTTT